This record looks at one TCR beta chain sequence and its context. This clonotype has at least ten counts. No cognate antigen has been identified for it. Qualities for individual bases were not recorded, and no much larger clone is one base off. TCR beta VDJ combination and CDR3 sequence profiling used genomic DNA as the template. TCR repertoire sequencing was run on an Illumina HiSeq 2000. The paper's processing steps were these. TRBV/TRBJ rearrangement plots, CDR3 size and DJ length profiles, and Simpson's diversity index were used to evaluate the repertoires. Whichever DNA sequence was most abundant in the deep sequencing data was defined as the immunodominant clone. CDR3 amino acid sequences were screened for sharing across subjects and compared with published repertoires and the VDJdb database. The raw public reads went through TCRdb reprocessing: fastp at Q25, MiXCR clone calling, in-frame beta chains kept. Identical CDR3 protein sequences are pooled into one entry, listed with their most common genes and DNA. The authors' filters were not applied to this entry. The sample records under 500,000 distinct CDR3 sequences, 25% to 40% of which are singletons. The top ten clones comprise 0.8% to 0.85% of the sample.

V loses 2 bases of germline sequence and J loses 5 bases, and the interval between the two ends is 10 bases. From cysteine to phenylalanine, the CDR3 is 14 amino acids long. Only the CDR3 region is kept as DNA, spanning 42 bases read in frame from base 1. According to the germline V gene, CDR1 reads ENHRY and CDR2 reads SYGVKD. The data belong to a study of CD8+CD57+ T cells in acquired aplastic anemia listed by TCRdb under 2018. Broadly, across the study: A mean of about 3 ug of DNA, ranging from about 0.19 to 27.4 ug, was extracted from sorted CD4+ and CD8+ cells. CD8+CD57+ expansion was defined as a frequency above the mean frequency observed in healthy subjects. Broad study findings and their caveats: Patients and healthy controls showed no significant difference in CD8+ Simpson's diversity (P=0.060). About 30 CD8+ CDR3 sequences were found to be shared between patients and controls, but these sequences appeared to be highly expressed in patients and within the immunodominant clones of the patients.

Expansion of CD8+CD57+ cells had been shown by flow cytometry in the patients chosen for sequencing. Severe acquired aplastic anemia was diagnosed in all patients according to International Study of Aplastic Anemia and Agranulocytosis and Camitta criteria. At the time blood was sampled, none of the patients had received any therapy. TCR repertoires of sorted CD4+ and CD8+ blood T cells from severe aplastic anemia patients and healthy subjects were deep-sequenced in the study. Patients were enrolled under clinicaltrials.gov protocols 00001620, 01623167, 00001397, 00071045, 00081523 and 00961064 in the USA. Ficoll-Paque density gradient centrifugation was used to isolate peripheral blood mononuclear cells. Before DNA extraction, CD4+ and CD8+ T cells were sorted by FACS or by magnetic beads.

This TCR was sampled from a human donor with aplastic anemia. Source material: sorted CD4+, CD8+, or CD8+CD57+ T cells (not recorded which) from PBMCs. Recombination joined TRBV10-3 with TRBJ2-1; the D gene is perhaps TRBD1, from 6 matching bases. The DNA sequence follows: TGTGCCATCAGTGAGCACAGGGCGAACAATGAGCAGTTCTTC. The translation is CAISEHRANNEQFF.